The 28 T cell receptor beta chains reported below all come from one sample, sequenced in a study of human T cells and chemical hapten exposure. Noted time point: patch test 1, 2 weeks after DPC sensitization. Sample treatment: therapeutic diphenylcyclopropenone sensitization with weekly scalp DPC. TCRdb re-analysed the RACE reads in MiXCR, keeping a single row per CDR3 protein. The data contain 150,000 to 200,000 distinct CDR3 sequences, approximately 14% of them seen just once; the ten biggest clones take up 1.5% to 2%. Material: whole blood, obtained in connection with sensitization to the hapten diphenylcyclopropenone (DPC). These receptors were obtained from a woman between 25 and 40 years old with alopecia areata. Some clones in this sample may be carry-over from other donors' samples.

V and J are TRBV18 and TRBJ2-7, with 7 bases fitting TRBD1. Germline-derived CDR1 and CDR2 are KGHSH and LQKENI. J was trimmed by 5 bases and V by 2 bases; bases with no gene match: 6. The CDR3 consists of 14 residues. The CDR3 region is CASSPETGIHEQYF. The CDR3 DNA reads as TGTGCCAGCTCACCAGAGACAGGGATACACGAGCAGTACTTC.

At least ten counts were recorded for this clonotype. The V call is TRBV11-3, the J call TRBJ2-2; 8 nucleotides align to TRBD1. The CDR3 extends over 15 amino acids. V trimming: 4 bases; J trimming: 3 bases; junction bases outside the gene matches: 4. Germline V gene data show CDR1 as SGHNT and CDR2 as YENEEA. This CDR3 reads CASSSQGAYTGELFF. CDR3 DNA: TGTGCCAGCAGCTCGCAGGGGGCTTACACCGGGGAGCTGTTTTTT.

The chain couples TRBV20-1 to TRBJ1-5; D unresolved. Germline V lookup: CDR1 DFQATT, CDR2 SNEGSKA (reference sequence). The CDR3 consists of 15 residues. V dropped 1 base and J dropped 0 bases, with 10 bases sitting between them. The CDR3 loop reads CSARGGLSSNQPQHF. As DNA, the CDR3 is TGCAGTGCTAGAGGTGGGCTGAGTAGCAATCAGCCCCAGCATTTT.

In this sample, this clonotype turned up a few times. V gene TRBV7-3 combines with J gene TRBJ2-1; 11 positions agree with TRBD2. This CDR3 has 15 amino acids. The J segment lost 6 bases and the V segment lost 5 bases, leaving 6 bases of the junction unmatched. The germline V gene encodes CDR1 SGHTA and CDR2 FQGTGA. CDR3 sequence: CASSHTSGGPNEQFF. The CDR3 DNA follows: TGTGCCAGCAGCCATACTAGCGGGGGCCCCAATGAGCAGTTCTTC.

The chain combines TRBV11-3 with TRBJ2-1, with D perhaps matching TRBD2 (5 bases). Germline CDR1 and CDR2: SGHNT and YENEEA. Trimming cost V 1 base and J 5 bases, with 15 bases left between them. The CDR3 extends over 16 amino acids. The CDR3 DNA reads TGTGCCAGCAGCTTAGGAGGGAGATTAAAGAACAATGAGCAGTTCTTC. Residues: CASSLGGRLKNNEQFF.

The sample holds many counts of this clonotype. The rearrangement uses TRBV25-1 and TRBJ1-2; 11 bases map to TRBD1. J lost 8 bases, V lost 6 bases, and 5 bases had no gene match. Per the germline V gene, CDR1 is MGHDK and CDR2 is SYGVNS. The CDR3 is made up of 13 amino acids. CDR3 loop: CASSFGTGGGYTF. In nucleotides, the CDR3 is TGTGCCAGCAGCTTCGGGACAGGGGGGGGCTACACCTTC.

In this sample, this clonotype turned up many times. This chain links TRBV28 with TRBJ1-5, with a tentative D call TRBD1 (6 bases). Germline CDR1 MDHEN, CDR2 SYDVKM. Trimming left V 6 bases short and J 0 bases short, with 9 bases between. The CDR3 is made up of 14 amino acids. This chain's CDR3 is CASRRGGSNQPQHF. The DNA of the CDR3 is TGTGCCAGCAGGAGGGGGGGTAGCAATCAGCCCCAGCATTTT.

This clonotype was counted only a few times. This chain uses TRBV12-3 or TRBV12-4 with TRBJ1-2; a weak D match, TRBD1 (6 bases). The CDR3 has 12 residues. The V end lost 1 base, the J end lost 9 bases, and 9 bases lay between the germline ends. The CDR3 region is CASSLEGDRYTF. As DNA, the CDR3 is TGTGCCAGCAGTTTAGAGGGGGATCGCTACACCTTC.

This chain uses TRBV20-1 with TRBJ2-5; possibly TRBD1 or TRBD2 for D (6 bases each). This CDR3 spans 14 amino acids. Germline V CDR1 and CDR2: DFQATT, SNEGSKA (reference sequence). The V and J ends lost 5 bases and 1 base respectively, with 14 bases between them. CDR3 loop: CSAVQGLSQETQYF. In DNA form, the CDR3 reads TGCAGTGCTGTACAGGGACTCAGCCAAGAGACCCAGTACTTC.

A few counts support this clonotype. The chain carries TRBV9 and TRBJ1-6; D is unresolved. There are 14 residues in the CDR3. Germline loops: CDR1 SGDLS, CDR2 YYNGEE. Between the trimmed V and J ends, which lost 0 bases and 10 bases, there was a span of 11 bases. In DNA, the CDR3 is TGTGCCAGCAGCGTAGAGTGGACGGACTCACCCCTCCACTTT. Amino acids: CASSVEWTDSPLHF. The whole variable domain, filled in from reference TRBV9 and TRBJ1-6, reads DSGVTQTPKHLITATGQRVTLRCSPRSGDLSVYWYQQSLDQGLQFLIQYYNGEERAKGNILERFSAQQFPDLHSELNLSSLELGDSALYFCASSVEWTDSPLHFGNGTRLTVT.

This clonotype has a count of ten or more. Because the CDR3's place on the DNA is in doubt, the DNA is left out and the CDR3 is given as listed by TCRdb. The V gene is TRBV6-5, the J gene TRBJ2-1; TRBD2, the table's D call, was not compared with the DNA. The CDR3 numbers 15 amino acids, ends counted. Germline CDR1 reads MNHEY; CDR2 reads SVGAGI. CDR3: CASSSSAGAHNEQFF.

This clonotype was counted only a few times. The chain combines TRBV9 with TRBJ2-2, with TRBD1 identical over 8 bases. Losses at the gene ends were 0 bases for V and 3 bases for J; bases not matched to a gene: 4. This CDR3 has 16 amino acids. Germline CDR1 reads SGDLS; CDR2 reads YYNGEE. In nucleotides, the CDR3 is TGTGCCAGCAGCGTAGACCCAGGGGGCGACACCGGGGAGCTGTTTTTT. Translating gives CASSVDPGGDTGELFF.

This clonotype was counted at least ten times. J is TRBJ1-2 and V is TRBV30; D remains unclear. CDR1 GTSNPN and CDR2 SVGIG come from the germline V gene (reference sequence). The V end was cut by 0 bases, the J end by 8 bases, with 13 bases between. There are 13 residues in the CDR3. CDR3 DNA: TGTGCCTGGAGTGTATTGGCGGGAAGAGGCTACACCTTC. The encoded protein is CAWSVLAGRGYTF.

This clonotype was counted at least ten times. V and J are TRBV29-1 and TRBJ1-2, with TRBD1 matching over 7 bases. The germline V gene encodes CDR1 SQVTM and CDR2 ANQGSEA. The V segment lost 3 bases and the J segment 2 bases; nucleotides outside the gene matches: 12. The CDR3 runs to 16 residues. CDR3 nucleotide sequence: TGCAGCGTTGACACTGGTCGGACAGGACCCAACTATGGCTACACCTTC. Its protein product is CSVDTGRTGPNYGYTF.

The chain links TRBV29-1 to TRBJ2-2; D perhaps matches TRBD1 (6 bases). The CDR3 has 12 residues. With 7 bases removed from V and 2 bases from J, the gap between germline ends came to 8 bases. Germline lookup yields CDR1 SQVTM and CDR2 ANQGSEA. CDR3 in DNA: TGCAGCGCGGGACACAACACCGGGGAGCTGTTTTTT. This sequence encodes CSAGHNTGELFF.

This clonotype was observed many times. This sequence joins TRBV6-2 or TRBV6-3 and TRBJ1-2, with 9 bases aligning to TRBD1. The CDR3 runs to 17 residues. The junction had 15 bases not matched to a gene; V was cut back by 8 bases and J by 2 bases. The germline gives CDR1 MNHEY, CDR2 SVGEGT. CDR3 sequence reads: CASWYPRDRESNYGYTF. CDR3 in DNA: TGTGCCAGCTGGTACCCCCGGGACAGGGAATCCAACTATGGCTACACCTTC.

This clonotype was detected many times. The chain employs TRBV29-1 and TRBJ1-1; weak D call: TRBD1 (6 bases). Trimming removed 8 bases at V and 0 bases at J, with 16 bases between. Germline CDR1 and CDR2: SQVTM and ANQGSEA. CDR3 length equals 14 residues. The DNA for the CDR3 is TGCAGCTTTTCCCGGGACACCATGAACACTGAAGCTTTCTTT. Its translation is CSFSRDTMNTEAFF.

The chain employs TRBV6-5 and TRBJ1-2; 7 nucleotides match TRBD1. The CDR3 spans 14 residues. The V segment lost 9 bases and the J segment 6 bases; nucleotides outside the gene matches: 13. From germline, CDR1 is MNHEY and CDR2 SVGAGI. The CDR3 here is CASQTKTGTNGYTF. CDR3 bases: TGTGCCAGTCAAACCAAGACAGGGACGAATGGCTACACCTTC.

The chain is built from TRBV9 and TRBJ1-5; D might be TRBD1 (5 bases). V dropped 1 base and J dropped 10 bases, with 12 bases sitting between them. CDR1 is SGDLS, CDR2 YYNGEE, per germline. The CDR3 consists of 13 residues. The CDR3 DNA reads as TGTGCCAGCAGCGTAACACAGCAGGGACCCCAGCATTTT. Its translation: CASSVTQQGPQHF.

The rearrangement joins TRBV6-2 or TRBV6-3 to TRBJ2-1, with D perhaps being TRBD1 or TRBD2 (5 bases each). Trimming left V 6 bases short and J 6 bases short, with 24 bases between. CDR1 and CDR2 (germline): MNHEY, SVGEGT. The CDR3 loop spans 17 amino acids. DNA for the CDR3: TGTGCCAGCAGGGGCTATATGGGGGTCGTTATTAGCAATGAGCAGTTCTTC. Its protein is CASRGYMGVVISNEQFF.

CDR3 in amino acids: CASSLRGLEFTDTQYF. DNA for the CDR3: TGTGCCAGCAGTTTAAGGGGACTGGAGTTCACAGATACGCAGTATTTT. V is TRBV28 and J is TRBJ2-3, with a tentative D call TRBD2 (6 bases). Per the germline V gene, CDR1 is MDHEN and CDR2 is SYDVKM. The CDR3 is made up of 16 amino acids. The germline V and J ends were trimmed by 2 bases and 2 bases, with 14 bases remaining between them.

This clonotype has a handful of counts. The chain combines TRBV30 with TRBJ2-3; D not resolved. The CDR3 has 10 residues. Germline V gives CDR1 GTSNPN, CDR2 SVGIG (reference sequence). The V end lost 4 bases, the J end lost 4 bases, and 3 bases lay between the germline ends. The CDR3 spells CAWNSDTQYF. The CDR3 nucleotides read TGTGCCTGGAACTCAGATACGCAGTATTTT.

The CDR3 is CASSQAAHTNYGYTF. Written as DNA, the CDR3 is TGCGCCAGCAGCCAAGCGGCCCATACTAACTATGGCTACACCTTC. The rearrangement joins TRBV4-3 to TRBJ1-2; D gene ambiguous. CDR3 length: 15 residues. V lost 1 base, J lost 0 bases, and 9 bases lay in between. Per the germline V gene, CDR1 is LGHNA and CDR2 is YSLEER.

This clonotype was counted many times. J is TRBJ2-5 and V is TRBV2, with D possibly TRBD1 on 5 matching bases. The CDR3 consists of 13 residues. V lost 7 bases and J 1 base, leaving 10 bases between the germline ends. From germline, CDR1 is SNHLY and CDR2 FYNNEI. The CDR3 reads CASTKGIQETQYF. DNA for the CDR3: TGTGCCAGCACCAAGGGGATCCAAGAGACCCAGTACTTC.

V and J are TRBV6-5 and TRBJ2-7; 7 bases line up with TRBD1. V was pared by 6 bases and J by 4 bases, with 12 bases of the junction left unmatched. The CDR3 length is 15 residues. Per the germline V gene, CDR1 is MNHEY and CDR2 is SVGAGI. CDR3 DNA: TGTGCCAGCAGCCGCCAGGACAGGTCGCCGTACGAGCAGTACTTC. Protein product: CASSRQDRSPYEQYF.

The chain couples TRBV4-3 to TRBJ2-7; TRBD1 matches at 8 bases. The CDR3 is made up of 17 amino acids. Germline trimming cut 1 base from V and 5 bases from J; bases unmatched to any gene: 13. Germline V lookup: CDR1 LGHNA, CDR2 YSLEER. CDR3 DNA: TGCGCCAGCAGCCAAGGAAGCCCGCTCGGACAGGGAGACGAGCAGTACTTC. It yields the protein CASSQGSPLGQGDEQYF.

The gene calls are TRBV18 and TRBJ2-1; D may be TRBD2 (5 bases). Germline V gene lookup returns CDR1 KGHSH and CDR2 LQKENI. The CDR3 runs to 15 residues. Trimming cost V 3 bases and J 8 bases, with 17 bases left between them. The CDR3 is CASSPRVRLGDEQFF. The DNA for the CDR3 is TGTGCCAGCTCACCCCGAGTGCGCCTCGGGGATGAGCAGTTCTTC.

The chain has TRBV9 and TRBJ1-6; tentatively, D is TRBD1 (5 bases). Germline values: CDR1 SGDLS, CDR2 YYNGEE. V lost 2 bases and J lost 7, with 16 bases in between. The CDR3 length is 16 residues. The CDR3 is CASSVTPRGGNSPLHF. CDR3 sequence (DNA): TGTGCCAGCAGCGTCACACCAAGGGGAGGGAATTCACCCCTCCACTTT.